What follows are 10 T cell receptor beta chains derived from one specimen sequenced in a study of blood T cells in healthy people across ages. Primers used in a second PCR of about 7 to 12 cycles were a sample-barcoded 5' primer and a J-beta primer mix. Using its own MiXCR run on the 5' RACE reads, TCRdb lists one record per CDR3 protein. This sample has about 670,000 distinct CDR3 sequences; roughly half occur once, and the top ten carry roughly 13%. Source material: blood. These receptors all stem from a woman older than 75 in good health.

The CDR3 loop is CASSSGLGTLHF. The CDR3 DNA reads as TGTGCCAGCAGCTCAGGCTTGGGGACCCTCCACTTT. The V call is TRBV9, the J call TRBJ1-6, with D uncertain. Deletions cut 4 bases from V and 14 bases from J, with 13 bases between. Germline V lookup: CDR1 SGDLS, CDR2 YYNGEE. The CDR3 covers 12 residues.

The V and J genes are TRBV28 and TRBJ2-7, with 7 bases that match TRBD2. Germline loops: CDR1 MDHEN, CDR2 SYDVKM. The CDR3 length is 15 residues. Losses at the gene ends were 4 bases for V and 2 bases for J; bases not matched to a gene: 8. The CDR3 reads CASSYSTAGTYEQYF. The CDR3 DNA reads TGTGCCAGCAGTTATTCGACAGCGGGAACCTACGAGCAGTACTTC.

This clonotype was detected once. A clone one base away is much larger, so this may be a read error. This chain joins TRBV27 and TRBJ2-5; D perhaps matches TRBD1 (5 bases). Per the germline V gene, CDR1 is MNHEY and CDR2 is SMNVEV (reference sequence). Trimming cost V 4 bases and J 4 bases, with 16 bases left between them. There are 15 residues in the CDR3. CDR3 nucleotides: TGTGCCAGCAGTTCAACCAGGGCTTTGGGAGAGACCCAGTACTTC. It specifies CASSSTRALGETQYF.

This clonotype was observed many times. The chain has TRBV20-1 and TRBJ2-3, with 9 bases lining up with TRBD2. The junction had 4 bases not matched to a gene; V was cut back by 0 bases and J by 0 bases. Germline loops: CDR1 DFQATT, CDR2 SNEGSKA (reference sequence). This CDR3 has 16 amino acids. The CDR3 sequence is CSARDPTSGSTDTQYF. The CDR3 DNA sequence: TGCAGTGCTAGAGATCCGACTAGCGGAAGCACAGATACGCAGTATTTT.

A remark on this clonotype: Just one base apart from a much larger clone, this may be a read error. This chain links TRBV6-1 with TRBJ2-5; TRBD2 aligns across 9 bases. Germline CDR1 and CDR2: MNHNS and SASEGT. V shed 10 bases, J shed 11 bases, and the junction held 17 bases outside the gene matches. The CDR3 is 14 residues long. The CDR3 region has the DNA TGTGCCATCGCGGCGGGGGGGCCGAACAATGAGCAGTACTTC. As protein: CAIAAGGPNNEQYF.

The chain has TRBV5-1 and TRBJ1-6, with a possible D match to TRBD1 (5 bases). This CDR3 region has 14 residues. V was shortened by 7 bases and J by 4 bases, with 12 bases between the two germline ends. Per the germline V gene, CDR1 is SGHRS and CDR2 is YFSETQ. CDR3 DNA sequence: TGCGCCAGCTGCGGGACGGGATATAATTCACCCCTCCACTTT. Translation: CASCGTGYNSPLHF.

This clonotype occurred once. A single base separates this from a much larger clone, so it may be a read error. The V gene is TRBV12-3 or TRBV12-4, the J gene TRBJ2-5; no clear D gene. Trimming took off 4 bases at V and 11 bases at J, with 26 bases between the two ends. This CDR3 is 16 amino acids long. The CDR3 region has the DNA TGTGCCAGCAGTTCCTGGACCGGTCGGGTTAACAATGAGCAGTACTTC. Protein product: CASSSWTGRVNNEQYF.

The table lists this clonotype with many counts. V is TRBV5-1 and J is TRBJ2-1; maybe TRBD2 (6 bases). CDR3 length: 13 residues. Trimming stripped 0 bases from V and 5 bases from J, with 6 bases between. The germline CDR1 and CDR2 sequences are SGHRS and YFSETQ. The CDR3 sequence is CASSLGGDNEQFF. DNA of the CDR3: TGCGCCAGCAGCTTGGGCGGGGACAATGAGCAGTTCTTC.

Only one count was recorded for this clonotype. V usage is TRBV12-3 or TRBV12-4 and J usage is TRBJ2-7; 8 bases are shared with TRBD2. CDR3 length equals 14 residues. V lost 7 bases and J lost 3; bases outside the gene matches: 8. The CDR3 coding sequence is TGTGCCAGCAACCTCGGGGGGGACAACTACGAGCAGTACTTC. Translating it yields CASNLGGDNYEQYF.

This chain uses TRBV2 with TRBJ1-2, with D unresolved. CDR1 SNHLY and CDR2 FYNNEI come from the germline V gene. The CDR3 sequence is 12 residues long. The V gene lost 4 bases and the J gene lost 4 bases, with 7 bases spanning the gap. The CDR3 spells CASSALPYGYTF. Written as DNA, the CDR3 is TGTGCCAGCAGTGCACTCCCCTATGGCTACACCTTC.